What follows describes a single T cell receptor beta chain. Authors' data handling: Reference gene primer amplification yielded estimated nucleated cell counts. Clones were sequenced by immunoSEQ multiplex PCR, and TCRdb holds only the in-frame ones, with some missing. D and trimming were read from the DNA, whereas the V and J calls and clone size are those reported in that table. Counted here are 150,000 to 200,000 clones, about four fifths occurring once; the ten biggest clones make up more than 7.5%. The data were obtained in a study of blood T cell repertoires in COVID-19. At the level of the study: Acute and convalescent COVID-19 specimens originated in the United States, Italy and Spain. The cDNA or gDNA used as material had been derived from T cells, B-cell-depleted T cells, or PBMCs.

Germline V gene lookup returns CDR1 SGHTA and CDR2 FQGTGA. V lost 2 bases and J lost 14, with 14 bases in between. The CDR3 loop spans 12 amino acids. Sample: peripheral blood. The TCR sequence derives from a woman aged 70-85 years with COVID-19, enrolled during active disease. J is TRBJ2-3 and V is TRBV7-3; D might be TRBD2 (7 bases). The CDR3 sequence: CASSLLGGERYF. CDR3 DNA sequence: TGTGCCAGCAGCTTATTAGGGGGGGAAAGGTATTTT.